A selection of T cell receptor beta chains follows, all from one sample in a study of T-cell memory formation after mild COVID-19. TCRdb reprocessed the 5' RACE reads with MiXCR, giving one entry per CDR3 protein. The sample records 250,000 to 350,000 distinct CDR3 sequences, 15% to 20% being singletons. Material for sequencing was PBMCs or a T cell subset sorted from them (not recorded which). The receptors originated from a man younger than 35 who had mild COVID-19 (a few samples of this study predate the infection). Cell type and time point are not known. Each CDR3 is given with its conserved first and last residue. The D gene is left open where the match is weak.

D gene: -
V gene: TRBV27
J gene: TRBJ1-2
CDR3 protein: CASSLIPGPTGYTF

D gene: -
V gene: TRBV4-2
J gene: TRBJ2-4
CDR3 protein: CASSQDRGPRVYF

D gene: TRBD1
V gene: TRBV4-1
J gene: TRBJ1-2
CDR3 protein: CASSQPRGDRNYGYTF

D gene: TRBD2
V gene: TRBV11-3
J gene: TRBJ2-3
CDR3 protein: CASSLGTPWSGGTDTQYF

D gene: -
V gene: TRBV3-1
J gene: TRBJ2-5
CDR3 protein: CASSLPVPGQETQYF

D gene: -
V gene: TRBV6-1
J gene: TRBJ2-7
CDR3 protein: CASRGTYYEQYF

D gene: -
V gene: TRBV9
J gene: TRBJ2-7
CDR3 protein: CASSVGDANYEQYF

D gene: -
V gene: TRBV27
J gene: TRBJ2-7
CDR3 protein: CASSIQGPPSFEQYF

D gene: -
V gene: TRBV6-6
J gene: TRBJ2-5
CDR3 protein: CASSYLTAQETQYF

D gene: -
V gene: TRBV20-1
J gene: TRBJ2-7
CDR3 protein: CSARFINYEQYF

D gene: -
V gene: TRBV3-1
J gene: TRBJ1-2
CDR3 protein: CASSQDRGNSGYTF

D gene: -
V gene: TRBV4-3
J gene: TRBJ1-3
CDR3 protein: CASSHLQGGGNTIYF

D gene: -
V gene: TRBV18
J gene: TRBJ1-2
CDR3 protein: CASSRANYGYTF

D gene: -
V gene: TRBV29-1
J gene: TRBJ2-7
CDR3 protein: CSVAPNSYEQYF

D gene: -
V gene: TRBV6-5
J gene: TRBJ2-7
CDR3 protein: CASSRDTYEQYF

D gene: TRBD1
V gene: TRBV5-1
J gene: TRBJ1-1
CDR3 protein: CASSWGQGGAAFF

D gene: -
V gene: TRBV5-1
J gene: TRBJ1-1
CDR3 protein: CASSLSRGDTEAFF

D gene: -
V gene: TRBV6-5
J gene: TRBJ1-2
CDR3 protein: CASSQRRGARYGYTF

D gene: -
V gene: TRBV4-3
J gene: TRBJ2-2
CDR3 protein: CASSQEGVGGAGELFF

D gene: TRBD1
V gene: TRBV20-1
J gene: TRBJ1-2
CDR3 protein: CSAISEQGANYGYTF

D gene: -
V gene: TRBV7-8
J gene: TRBJ1-5
CDR3 protein: CASSSELSNQPQHF

D gene: -
V gene: TRBV5-1
J gene: TRBJ2-1
CDR3 protein: CASKGIFEQFF

D gene: -
V gene: TRBV24-1
J gene: TRBJ1-5
CDR3 protein: CATGTGLNQPQHF

D gene: TRBD1
V gene: TRBV7-2
J gene: TRBJ2-3
CDR3 protein: CAVIRDRGYDTQYF

D gene: TRBD2
V gene: TRBV7-2
J gene: TRBJ2-7
CDR3 protein: CASSGLAGGSYEQYF

D gene: TRBD1
V gene: TRBV27
J gene: TRBJ1-1
CDR3 protein: CASSLWSDRGEAFF

D gene: TRBD2
V gene: TRBV23-1
J gene: TRBJ2-5
CDR3 protein: CASSHPTSGGQETQYF

D gene: -
V gene: TRBV18
J gene: TRBJ2-5
CDR3 protein: CASSPRGEETQYF

D gene: -
V gene: TRBV6-2/TRBV6-3
J gene: TRBJ2-7
CDR3 protein: CASSDDPYEQYF

D gene: -
V gene: TRBV6-2/TRBV6-3
J gene: TRBJ2-1
CDR3 protein: CASSYRGIGDNEQFF

D gene: TRBD2
V gene: TRBV6-1
J gene: TRBJ2-5
CDR3 protein: CASSELAGSQETQYF

D gene: -
V gene: TRBV7-2
J gene: TRBJ1-4
CDR3 protein: CASSLRFNEKLFF

D gene: -
V gene: TRBV12-5
J gene: TRBJ1-2
CDR3 protein: CASALDRRYGYTF

D gene: -
V gene: TRBV6-5
J gene: TRBJ2-5
CDR3 protein: CASSYNQGNQETQYF

D gene: -
V gene: TRBV15
J gene: TRBJ2-6
CDR3 protein: CATSTGGTGANVLTF

D gene: -
V gene: TRBV6-5
J gene: TRBJ2-5
CDR3 protein: CASRRTGIETQYF

D gene: -
V gene: TRBV20-1
J gene: TRBJ2-3
CDR3 protein: CSAPGGRVRDTQYF

D gene: -
V gene: TRBV7-3
J gene: TRBJ2-2
CDR3 protein: CASSLGVGTGELFF

D gene: -
V gene: TRBV6-5
J gene: TRBJ2-5
CDR3 protein: CASSYSPETQYF

D gene: -
V gene: TRBV6-2/TRBV6-3
J gene: TRBJ2-5
CDR3 protein: CASFNEQETQYF

D gene: TRBD1
V gene: TRBV5-1
J gene: TRBJ2-3
CDR3 protein: CASRLGQGGTDTQYF

D gene: TRBD2
V gene: TRBV12-3/TRBV12-4
J gene: TRBJ2-5
CDR3 protein: CASSFLGRGVQETQYF

D gene: TRBD1
V gene: TRBV20-1
J gene: TRBJ2-5
CDR3 protein: CSALSPSTGSETQYF

D gene: -
V gene: TRBV5-1
J gene: TRBJ2-3
CDR3 protein: CASRDGWVADTQYF

D gene: -
V gene: TRBV18
J gene: TRBJ2-1
CDR3 protein: CASSENRVSYNEQFF

D gene: TRBD1
V gene: TRBV4-3
J gene: TRBJ1-4
CDR3 protein: CASSQEIGTGPEKLFF

D gene: -
V gene: TRBV5-1
J gene: TRBJ2-5
CDR3 protein: CASSLTRQTQETQYF

D gene: -
V gene: TRBV29-1
J gene: TRBJ2-7
CDR3 protein: CSVEPPLSYEQYF

D gene: -
V gene: TRBV5-6
J gene: TRBJ2-3
CDR3 protein: CASSWGQTDTQYF

D gene: -
V gene: TRBV7-2
J gene: TRBJ1-3
CDR3 protein: CASSLGPQESSGNTIYF

D gene: -
V gene: TRBV4-3
J gene: TRBJ1-1
CDR3 protein: CASSQGTDSMNTEAFF